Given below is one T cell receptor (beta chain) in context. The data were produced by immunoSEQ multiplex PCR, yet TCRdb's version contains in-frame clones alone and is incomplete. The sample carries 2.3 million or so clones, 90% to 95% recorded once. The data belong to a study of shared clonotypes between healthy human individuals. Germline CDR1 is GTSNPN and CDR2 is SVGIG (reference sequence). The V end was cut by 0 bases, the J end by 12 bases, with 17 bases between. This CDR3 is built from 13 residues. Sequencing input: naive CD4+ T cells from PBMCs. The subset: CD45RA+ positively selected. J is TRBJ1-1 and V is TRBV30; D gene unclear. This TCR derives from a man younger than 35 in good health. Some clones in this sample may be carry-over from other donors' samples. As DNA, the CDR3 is TGTGCCTGGAGTGTACGGACGGAAGATGAGCCTTTCTTT. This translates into CAWSVRTEDEPFF.